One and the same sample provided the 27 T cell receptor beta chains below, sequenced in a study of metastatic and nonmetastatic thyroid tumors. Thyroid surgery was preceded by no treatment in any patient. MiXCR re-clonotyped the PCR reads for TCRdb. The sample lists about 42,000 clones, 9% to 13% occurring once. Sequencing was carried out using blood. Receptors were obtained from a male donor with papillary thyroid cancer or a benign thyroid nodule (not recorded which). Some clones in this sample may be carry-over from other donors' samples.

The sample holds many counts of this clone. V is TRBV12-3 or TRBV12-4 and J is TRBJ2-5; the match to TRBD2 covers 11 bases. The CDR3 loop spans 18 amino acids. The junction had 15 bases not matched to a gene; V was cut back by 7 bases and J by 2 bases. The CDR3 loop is CASTGEPSGRLLQETQYF. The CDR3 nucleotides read TGTGCCAGCACCGGTGAGCCTAGCGGGAGGCTCCTTCAAGAGACCCAGTACTTC.

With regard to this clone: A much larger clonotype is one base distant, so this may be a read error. DNA of the CDR3: TGTGCCTGGAGTGCACAGGGTAGGGATACCCAGTACTTC. It yields the protein CAWSAQGRDTQYF. V and J are TRBV30 and TRBJ2-5; D is perhaps TRBD1 (6 bases). CDR1 is GTSNPN and CDR2 is SVGIG in the germline V gene (reference sequence). CDR3 length: 13 residues. The ends were cut back, 1 base at V and 8 bases at J, with 14 bases in the middle.

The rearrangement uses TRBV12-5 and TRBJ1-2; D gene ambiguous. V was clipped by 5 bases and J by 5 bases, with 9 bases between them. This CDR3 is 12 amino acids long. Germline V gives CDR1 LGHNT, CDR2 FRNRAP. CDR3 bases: TGTGCTAGTGGTCCCGGAGGGTATGGCTACACCTTC. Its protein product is CASGPGGYGYTF.

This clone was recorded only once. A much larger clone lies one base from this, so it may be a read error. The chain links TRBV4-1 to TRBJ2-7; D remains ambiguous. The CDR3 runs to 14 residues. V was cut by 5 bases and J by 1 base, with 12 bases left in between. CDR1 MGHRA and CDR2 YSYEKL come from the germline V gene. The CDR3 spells CASSSGLRSYEQYF. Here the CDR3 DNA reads TGCGCCAGCAGCAGTGGCCTTCGGTCCTACGAGCAGTACTTC.

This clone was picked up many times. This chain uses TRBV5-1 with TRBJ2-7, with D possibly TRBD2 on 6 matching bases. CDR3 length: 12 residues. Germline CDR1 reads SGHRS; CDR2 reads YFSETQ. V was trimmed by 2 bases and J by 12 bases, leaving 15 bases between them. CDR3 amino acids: CASSFGREVLYF. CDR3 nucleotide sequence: TGCGCCAGCAGCTTTGGCAGGGAGGTTCTGTACTTC.

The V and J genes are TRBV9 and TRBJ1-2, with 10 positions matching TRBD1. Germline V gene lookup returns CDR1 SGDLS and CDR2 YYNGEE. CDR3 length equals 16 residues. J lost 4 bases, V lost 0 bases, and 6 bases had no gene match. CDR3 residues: CASSVAGQGLGYGYTF. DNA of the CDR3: TGTGCCAGCAGCGTAGCGGGACAGGGGTTGGGCTATGGCTACACCTTC.

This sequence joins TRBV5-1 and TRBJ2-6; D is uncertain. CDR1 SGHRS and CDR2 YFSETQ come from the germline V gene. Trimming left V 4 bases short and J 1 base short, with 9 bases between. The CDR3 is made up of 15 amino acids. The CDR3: CASSLSLSGANVLTF. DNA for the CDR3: TGCGCCAGCAGCCTGTCCCTATCTGGGGCCAACGTCCTGACTTTC. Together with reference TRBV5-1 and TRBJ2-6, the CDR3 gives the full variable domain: KAGVTQTPRYLIKTRGQQVTLSCSPISGHRSVSWYQQTPGQGLQFLFEYFSETQRNKGNFPGRFSGRQFSNSRSEMNVSTLELGDSALYLCASSLSLSGANVLTFGAGSRLTVL.

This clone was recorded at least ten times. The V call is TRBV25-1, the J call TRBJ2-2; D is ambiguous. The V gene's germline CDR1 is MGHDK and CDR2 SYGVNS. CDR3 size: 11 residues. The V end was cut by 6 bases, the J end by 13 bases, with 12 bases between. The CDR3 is CASRRAEGLFF. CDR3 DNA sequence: TGTGCCAGCAGAAGGGCCGAAGGGCTGTTTTTT.

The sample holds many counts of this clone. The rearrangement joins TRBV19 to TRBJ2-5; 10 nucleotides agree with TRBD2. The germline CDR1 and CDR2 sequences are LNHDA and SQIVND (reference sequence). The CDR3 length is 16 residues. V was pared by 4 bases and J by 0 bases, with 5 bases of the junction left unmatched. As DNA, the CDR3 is TGTGCCAGTAGTACCCCCCTAGCGGGAGACCAAGAGACCCAGTACTTC. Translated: CASSTPLAGDQETQYF.

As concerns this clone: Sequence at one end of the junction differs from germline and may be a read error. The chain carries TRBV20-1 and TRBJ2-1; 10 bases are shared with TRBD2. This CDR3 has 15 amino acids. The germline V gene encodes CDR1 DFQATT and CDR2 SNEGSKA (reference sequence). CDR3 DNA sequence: TGCAGTGCTGGAGACCTAGCGGGGGACTACAATGAGCAGTTCTTC. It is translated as CSAGDLAGDYNEQFF.

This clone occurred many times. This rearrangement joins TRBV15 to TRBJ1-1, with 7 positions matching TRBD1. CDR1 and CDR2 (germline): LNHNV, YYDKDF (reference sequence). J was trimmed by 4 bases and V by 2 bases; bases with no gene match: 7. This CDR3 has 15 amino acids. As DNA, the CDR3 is TGTGCCACCAGCAGACTGACAGGGAATGGCACTGAAGCTTTCTTT. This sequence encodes CATSRLTGNGTEAFF.

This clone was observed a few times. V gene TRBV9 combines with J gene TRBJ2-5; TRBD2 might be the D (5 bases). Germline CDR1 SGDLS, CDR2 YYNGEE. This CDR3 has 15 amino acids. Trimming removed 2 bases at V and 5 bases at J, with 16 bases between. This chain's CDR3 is CASSVSSGTRETQYF. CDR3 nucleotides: TGTGCCAGCAGCGTCTCAAGCGGTACAAGGGAGACCCAGTACTTC.

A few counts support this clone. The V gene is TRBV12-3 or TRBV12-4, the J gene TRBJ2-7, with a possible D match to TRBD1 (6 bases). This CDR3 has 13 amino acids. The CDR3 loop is CTGKDRSRYEQYF. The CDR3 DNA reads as TGTACCGGCAAAGACAGGAGTCGCTACGAGCAGTACTTC.

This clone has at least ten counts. The CDR3 reads CASSFGQEETQYF. CDR3 DNA sequence: TGTGCCAGCAGCTTCGGTCAAGAAGAGACCCAGTACTTC. The chain combines TRBV11-2 with TRBJ2-5, with unresolved D. V was trimmed by 3 bases and J by 3 bases, leaving 8 bases between them. The CDR3 runs 13 residues. Germline loops: CDR1 SGHAT, CDR2 FQNNGV. Full variable domain (rest looked up from reference TRBV11-2 and TRBJ2-5): EAGVAQSPRYKIIEKRQSVAFWCNPISGHATLYWYQQILGQGPKLLIQFQNNGVVDDSQLPKDRFSAERLKGVDSTLKIQPAKLEDSAVYLCASSFGQEETQYFGPGTRLLVL.

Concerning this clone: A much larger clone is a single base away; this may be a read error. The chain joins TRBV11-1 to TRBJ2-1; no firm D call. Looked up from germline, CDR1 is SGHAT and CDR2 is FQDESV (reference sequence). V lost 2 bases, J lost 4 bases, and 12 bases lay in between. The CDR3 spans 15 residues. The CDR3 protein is CASSLQVAPYNEQFF. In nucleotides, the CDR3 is TGTGCCAGCAGCTTACAAGTCGCTCCGTACAATGAGCAGTTCTTC.

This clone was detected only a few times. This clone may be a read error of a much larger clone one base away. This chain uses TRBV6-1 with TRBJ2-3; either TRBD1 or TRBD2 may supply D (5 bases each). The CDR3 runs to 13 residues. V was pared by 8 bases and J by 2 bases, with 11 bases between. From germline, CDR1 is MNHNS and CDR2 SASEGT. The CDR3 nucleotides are TGTGCCAGCTGTGGGGACCACACAGATACGCAGTATTTT. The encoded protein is CASCGDHTDTQYF.

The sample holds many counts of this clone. This chain's CDR3 is CASSFPAQGWGRNEQFF. Here the CDR3 DNA reads TGTGCCAGCAGTTTCCCGGCCCAGGGCTGGGGGAGAAATGAGCAGTTCTTC. The genes are TRBV28 and TRBJ2-1; D may match TRBD1 or TRBD2 (5 bases each). Looked up from germline, CDR1 is MDHEN and CDR2 is SYDVKM. V was clipped by 3 bases and J by 7 bases, with 22 bases between them. CDR3 length: 17 amino acids.

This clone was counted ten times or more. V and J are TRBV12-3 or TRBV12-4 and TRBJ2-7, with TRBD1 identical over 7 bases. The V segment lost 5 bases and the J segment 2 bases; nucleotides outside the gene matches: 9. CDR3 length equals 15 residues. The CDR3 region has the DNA TGTGCCAGCAGTCCCGGGGACAGTAACCCCTACGAGCAGTACTTC. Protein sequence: CASSPGDSNPYEQYF.

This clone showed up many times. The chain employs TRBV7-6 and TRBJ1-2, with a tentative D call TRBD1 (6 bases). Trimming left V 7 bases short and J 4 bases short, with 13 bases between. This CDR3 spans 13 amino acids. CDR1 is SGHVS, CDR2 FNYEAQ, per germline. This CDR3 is CASTPGAGYGYTF. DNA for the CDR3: TGTGCCAGCACCCCAGGGGCCGGCTATGGCTACACCTTC.

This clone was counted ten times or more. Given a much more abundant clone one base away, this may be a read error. In DNA form, the CDR3 reads TGTGCCGGCAGCTTAAACAGGAACACCATATATTTT. It encodes CAGSLNRNTIYF. This chain links TRBV7-8 with TRBJ1-3; possible D gene TRBD1, 5 bases. Germline assignment: CDR1 SGHVS and CDR2 FQNEAQ. The CDR3 loop spans 12 amino acids.

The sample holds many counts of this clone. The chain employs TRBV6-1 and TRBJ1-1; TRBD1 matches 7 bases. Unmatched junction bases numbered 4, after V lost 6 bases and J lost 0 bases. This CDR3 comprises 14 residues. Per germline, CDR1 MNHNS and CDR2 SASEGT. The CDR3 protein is CASRGTAMNTEAFF. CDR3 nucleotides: TGTGCCAGCAGGGGGACAGCCATGAACACTGAAGCTTTCTTT.

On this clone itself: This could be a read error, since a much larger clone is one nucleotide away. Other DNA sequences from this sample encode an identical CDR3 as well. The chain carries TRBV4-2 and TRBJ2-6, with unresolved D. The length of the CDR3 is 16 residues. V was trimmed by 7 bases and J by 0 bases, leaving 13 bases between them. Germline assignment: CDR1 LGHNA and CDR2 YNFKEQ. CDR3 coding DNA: TGTGCCAGCACCTCTACAGAATCCTCTGGGGCCAACGTCCTGACTTTC. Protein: CASTSTESSGANVLTF.

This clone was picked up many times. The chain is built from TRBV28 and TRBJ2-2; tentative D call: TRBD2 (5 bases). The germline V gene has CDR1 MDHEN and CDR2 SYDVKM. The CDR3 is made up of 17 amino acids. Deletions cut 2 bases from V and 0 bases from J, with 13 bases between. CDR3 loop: CASSLSDGGTNTGELFF. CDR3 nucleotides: TGTGCCAGCAGTTTAAGCGATGGAGGAACGAACACCGGGGAGCTGTTTTTT.

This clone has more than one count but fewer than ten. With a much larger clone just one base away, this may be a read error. DNA for the CDR3: TGTGCCACCAGCAGAGATCGGGGTAACACTAAAGCTTTCTTT. It encodes CATSRDRGNTKAFF. The chain combines TRBV15 with TRBJ1-1; D unclear. Germline V gives CDR1 LNHNV, CDR2 YYDKDF (reference sequence). This CDR3 spans 14 amino acids.

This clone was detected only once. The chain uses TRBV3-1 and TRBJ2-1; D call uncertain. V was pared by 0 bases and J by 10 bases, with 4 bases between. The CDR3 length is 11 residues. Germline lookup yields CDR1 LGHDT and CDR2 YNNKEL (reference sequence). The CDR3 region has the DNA TGTGCCAGCAGCCAAGAAGTCGAGCAGTTCTTC. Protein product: CASSQEVEQFF.

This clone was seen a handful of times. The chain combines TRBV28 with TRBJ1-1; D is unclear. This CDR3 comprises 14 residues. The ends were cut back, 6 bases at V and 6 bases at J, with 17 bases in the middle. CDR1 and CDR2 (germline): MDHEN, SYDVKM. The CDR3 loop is CASRLLGQGAEAFF. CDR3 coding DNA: TGTGCCAGCAGACTACTGGGTCAAGGTGCTGAAGCTTTCTTT.

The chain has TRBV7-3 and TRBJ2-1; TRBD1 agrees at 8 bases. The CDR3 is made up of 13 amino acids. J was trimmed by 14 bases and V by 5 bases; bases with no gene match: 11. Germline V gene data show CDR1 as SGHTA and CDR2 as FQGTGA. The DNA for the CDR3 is TGTGCCAGCAGCCAAATTCAGGGGGCCGCAAAGTTCTTC. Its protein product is CASSQIQGAAKFF.